This T cell receptor (beta chain) was captured by sequencing in a study of beta chain features in type 1 diabetes. Study-level points and caveats: Shorter TCRB CDR3s, moderately but significantly so, were found in Type 1 diabetes patients in all four CD4+ subsets.

Reverse transcription of all isolated RNA meant that expressed TCRB transcripts were sequenced. Roughly 3.6 million reads, on average, came from each naive, central memory and regulatory T cell sample. Only in-frame clones appear in the TCRdb table, and some are missing; sequencing was by immunoSEQ multiplex PCR. Altogether around 250,000 clones are present, about 13% being singletons, with the ten largest covering 0.015% to 0.02%. Remarks on this clone: Its cognate antigen is unknown.

Every single donor gave one heparinised blood draw, and these averaged about 116 mL. The trim removed 4 bases at V and 2 bases at J, leaving 5 bases unmatched. The length of the CDR3 is 15 residues. Germline CDR1 reads SGHDT; CDR2 reads YYEEEE. Sequencing used naive CD4+ T cells from blood. The rearrangement uses TRBV5-6 and TRBJ2-7; 11 nucleotides match TRBD2. The sequence was obtained from a man aged 30 to 39 with type 1 diabetes. The DNA for the CDR3 is TGTGCCAGCAGCGGGGGACTAGCGGATACCTACGAGCAGTACTTC. It yields the protein CASSGGLADTYEQYF.